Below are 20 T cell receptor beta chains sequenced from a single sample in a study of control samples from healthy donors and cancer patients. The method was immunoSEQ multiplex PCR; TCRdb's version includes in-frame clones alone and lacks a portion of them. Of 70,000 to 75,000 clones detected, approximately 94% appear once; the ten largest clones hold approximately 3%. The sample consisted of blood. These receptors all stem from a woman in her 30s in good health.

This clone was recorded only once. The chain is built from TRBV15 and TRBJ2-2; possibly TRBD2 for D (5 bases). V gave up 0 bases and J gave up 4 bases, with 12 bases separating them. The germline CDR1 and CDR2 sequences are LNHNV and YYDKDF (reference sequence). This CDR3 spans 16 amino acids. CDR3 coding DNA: TGTGCCACCAGCAGAGAGAAGGGAGCCGGCACCGGGGAGCTGTTTTTT. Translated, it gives CATSREKGAGTGELFF. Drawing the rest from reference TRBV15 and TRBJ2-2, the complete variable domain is DAMVIQNPRYQVTQFGKPVTLSCSQTLNHNVMYWYQQKSSQAPKLLFHYYDKDFNNEADTPDNFQSRRPNTSFCFLDIRSPGLGDTAMYLCATSREKGAGTGELFFGEGSRLTVL.

The CDR3 region is CASSLPLPGGQPQHF. CDR3 coding DNA: TGCGCCAGCAGCCTACCTCTTCCAGGGGGTCAGCCCCAGCATTTT. The chain joins TRBV4-1 to TRBJ1-5; the match to TRBD1 covers 7 bases. The V gene's germline CDR1 is MGHRA and CDR2 YSYEKL. V dropped 4 bases and J dropped 6; count of bases not matched to a gene: 9. The CDR3 is made up of 15 amino acids.

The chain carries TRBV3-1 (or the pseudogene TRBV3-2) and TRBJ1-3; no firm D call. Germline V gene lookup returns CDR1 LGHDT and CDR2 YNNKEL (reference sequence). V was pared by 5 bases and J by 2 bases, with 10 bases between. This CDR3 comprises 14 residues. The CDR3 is CASSDGSAGNTIYF. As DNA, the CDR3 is TGTGCCAGCAGCGATGGGTCGGCTGGAAACACCATATATTTT.

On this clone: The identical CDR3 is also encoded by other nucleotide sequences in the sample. CDR3 sequence: CASSLRGGAGGYTF. CDR3 sequence (DNA): TGTGCCAGCTCCCTCCGAGGGGGGGCGGGTGGCTACACCTTC. The chain has TRBV27 and TRBJ1-2; tentatively, D is TRBD1 (6 bases). CDR3 size: 14 residues. Germline CDR1 reads MNHEY; CDR2 reads SMNVEV (reference sequence). The V end was cut by 8 bases, the J end by 7 bases, with 20 bases between.

This CDR3 reads CASTPEGKDEKLFF. The CDR3 DNA is TGTGCCAGCACCCCGGAGGGGAAAGATGAAAAACTGTTTTTT. The rearrangement uses TRBV7-8 and TRBJ1-4, with D possibly TRBD1 on 5 matching bases. CDR1 and CDR2 (germline): SGHVS, FQNEAQ. V lost 7 bases to trimming and J lost 6 bases, with 15 bases between them. The CDR3 length is 14 residues.

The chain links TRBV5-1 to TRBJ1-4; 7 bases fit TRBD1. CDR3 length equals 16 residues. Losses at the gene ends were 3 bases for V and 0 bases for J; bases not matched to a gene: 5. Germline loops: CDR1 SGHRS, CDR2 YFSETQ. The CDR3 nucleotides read TGCGCCAGCAGCTCGGGACAGCTTGCAACTAATGAAAAACTGTTTTTT. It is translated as CASSSGQLATNEKLFF.

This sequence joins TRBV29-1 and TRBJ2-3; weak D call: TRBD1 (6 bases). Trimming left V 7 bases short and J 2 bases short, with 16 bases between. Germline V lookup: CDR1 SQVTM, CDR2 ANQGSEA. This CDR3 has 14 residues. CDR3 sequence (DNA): TGCAGCGGAGATGTGGACAGCGTCACAGATACGCAGTATTTT. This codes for CSGDVDSVTDTQYF.

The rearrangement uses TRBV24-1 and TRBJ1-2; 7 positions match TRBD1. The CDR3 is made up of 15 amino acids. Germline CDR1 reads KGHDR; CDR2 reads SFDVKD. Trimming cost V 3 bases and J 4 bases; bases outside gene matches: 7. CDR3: CATSDNRGPSYGYTF. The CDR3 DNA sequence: TGTGCCACCAGTGATAACAGGGGCCCAAGCTATGGCTACACCTTC.

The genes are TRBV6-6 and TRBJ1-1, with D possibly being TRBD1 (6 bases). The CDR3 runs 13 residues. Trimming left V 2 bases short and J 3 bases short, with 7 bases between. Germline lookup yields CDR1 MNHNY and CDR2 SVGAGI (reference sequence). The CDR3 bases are TGTGCCAGCAGTTACCCAGGGGACACTGAAGCTTTCTTT. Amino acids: CASSYPGDTEAFF.

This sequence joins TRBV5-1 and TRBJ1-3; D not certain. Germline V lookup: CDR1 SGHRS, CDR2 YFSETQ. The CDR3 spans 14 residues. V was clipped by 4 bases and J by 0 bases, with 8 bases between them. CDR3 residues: CASSLSSSGNTIYF. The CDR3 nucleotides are TGCGCCAGCAGCCTCTCCTCCTCTGGAAACACCATATATTTT.

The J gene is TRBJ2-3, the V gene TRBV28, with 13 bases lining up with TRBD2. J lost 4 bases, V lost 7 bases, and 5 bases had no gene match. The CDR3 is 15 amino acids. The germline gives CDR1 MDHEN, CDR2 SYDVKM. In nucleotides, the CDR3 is TGTGCCAGCACAACTAGCGGGGGGGTTGCAGATACGCAGTATTTT. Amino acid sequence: CASTTSGGVADTQYF.

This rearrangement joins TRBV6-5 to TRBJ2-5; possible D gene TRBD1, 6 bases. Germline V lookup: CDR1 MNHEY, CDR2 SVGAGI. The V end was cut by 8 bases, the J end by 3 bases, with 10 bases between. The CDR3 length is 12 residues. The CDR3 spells CASGQTEETQYF. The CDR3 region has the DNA TGTGCCAGCGGACAGACCGAAGAGACCCAGTACTTC.

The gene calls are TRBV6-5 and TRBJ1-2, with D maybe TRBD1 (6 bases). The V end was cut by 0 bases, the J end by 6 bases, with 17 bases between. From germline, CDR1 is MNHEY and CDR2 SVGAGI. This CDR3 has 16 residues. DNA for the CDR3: TGTGCCAGCAGTTACTCAGGGACAACCCTGGGGGATGGCTACACCTTC. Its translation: CASSYSGTTLGDGYTF.

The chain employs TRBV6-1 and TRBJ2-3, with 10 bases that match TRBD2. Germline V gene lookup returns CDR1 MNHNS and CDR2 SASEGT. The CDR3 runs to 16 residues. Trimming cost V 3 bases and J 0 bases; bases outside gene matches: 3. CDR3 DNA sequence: TGTGCCAGCAGTGAGAGAGCGGGGGGGAGCACAGATACGCAGTATTTT. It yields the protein CASSERAGGSTDTQYF.

The DNA for the CDR3 is TGTGCCAGCAGTTTAGACAACTACGAGCAGTACTTC. Its translation: CASSLDNYEQYF. The genes are TRBV28 and TRBJ2-7; D gene ambiguous. In germline, CDR1 is MDHEN, CDR2 SYDVKM. Trimming shortened V by 2 bases and J by 3 bases, and 5 bases separated the two germline ends. The CDR3 is 12 amino acids.

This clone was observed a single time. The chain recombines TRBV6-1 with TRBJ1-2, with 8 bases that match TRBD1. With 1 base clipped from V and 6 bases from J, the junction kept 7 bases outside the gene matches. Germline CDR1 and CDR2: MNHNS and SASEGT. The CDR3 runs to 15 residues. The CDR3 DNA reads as TGTGCCAGCAGTGAAGAGAGCAGGGGGCCTGATGGCTACACCTTC. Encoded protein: CASSEESRGPDGYTF.

The CDR3 loop reads CASSLDRTNTEAFF. The DNA of the CDR3 is TGTGCCAGCAGCTTAGACAGAACTAACACTGAAGCTTTCTTT. This chain links TRBV11-3 with TRBJ1-1; D gene uncertain. The CDR3 is 14 amino acids. The germline V and J ends were trimmed by 0 bases and 2 bases, with 7 bases remaining between them. Germline loops: CDR1 SGHNT, CDR2 YENEEA.

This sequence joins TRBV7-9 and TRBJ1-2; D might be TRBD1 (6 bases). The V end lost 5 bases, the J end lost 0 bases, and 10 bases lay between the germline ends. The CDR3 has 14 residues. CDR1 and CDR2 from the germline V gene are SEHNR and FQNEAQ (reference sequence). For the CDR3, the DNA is TGTGCCAGCAGCCCCTGGACAGCTAACTATGGCTACACCTTC. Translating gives CASSPWTANYGYTF.

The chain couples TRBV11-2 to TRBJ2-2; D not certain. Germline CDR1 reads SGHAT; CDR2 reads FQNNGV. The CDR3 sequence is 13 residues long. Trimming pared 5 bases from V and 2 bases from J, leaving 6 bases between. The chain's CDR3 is CASSPTNTGELFF. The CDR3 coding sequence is TGTGCCAGCAGCCCGACAAACACCGGGGAGCTGTTTTTT.

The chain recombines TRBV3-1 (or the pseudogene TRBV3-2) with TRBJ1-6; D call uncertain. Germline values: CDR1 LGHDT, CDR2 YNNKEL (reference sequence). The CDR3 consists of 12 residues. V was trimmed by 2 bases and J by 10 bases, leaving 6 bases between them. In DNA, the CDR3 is TGTGCCAGCAGCCAAAGGGAATCACCCCTCCACTTT. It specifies CASSQRESPLHF.